This entry lists 5 T cell receptor beta chains sequenced from one sample in a study of CD8 T cells in ankylosing spondylitis. TCRdb re-derived calls from the 5' RACE reads in MiXCR, one entry per CDR3 protein. The table includes under 300,000 distinct CDR3 sequences, over 8.5% detected once. Sample: blood, either unsorted or a sorted T cell fraction (not recorded which). All receptors come from a male donor with ankylosing spondylitis or in good health (not recorded which).

This clonotype has a handful of counts. CDR3 DNA sequence: TGTGCCAGCAGCTTTGGCACGGGGCAGGGGGCTTTCAACGAGCAGTACTTC. Translated, it gives CASSFGTGQGAFNEQYF. This rearrangement joins TRBV7-6 to TRBJ2-7; 8 nucleotides line up with TRBD1. V was pared by 3 bases and J by 5 bases, with 15 bases of the junction left unmatched. CDR3 length: 17 amino acids. CDR1 and CDR2 from the germline V gene are SGHVS and FNYEAQ.

This clonotype occurred many times. The chain links TRBV20-1 to TRBJ1-1; D remains unclear. The V gene lost 0 bases and the J gene lost 5 bases, with 16 bases spanning the gap. The CDR3 totals 15 residues. CDR1 and CDR2 (germline): DFQATT, SNEGSKA (reference sequence). This CDR3 is CSARDRRRGLTEAFF. CDR3 DNA: TGCAGTGCTAGAGATCGCAGACGAGGCTTAACTGAAGCTTTCTTT.

This clonotype showed up many times. This rearrangement joins TRBV5-1 to TRBJ1-1; TRBD1 might be the D (5 bases). Per the germline V gene, CDR1 is SGHRS and CDR2 is YFSETQ. This CDR3 spans 13 amino acids. V was trimmed by 0 bases and J by 5 bases, leaving 8 bases between them. The CDR3 region is CASSLGGETEAFF. The DNA for the CDR3 is TGCGCCAGCAGCTTGGGAGGGGAAACTGAAGCTTTCTTT.

This chain uses TRBV3-1 with TRBJ1-1; D perhaps matches TRBD1 (5 bases). Germline V lookup: CDR1 LGHDT, CDR2 YNNKEL (reference sequence). The V and J ends lost 1 base and 3 bases respectively, with 9 bases between them. CDR3 size: 14 residues. CDR3 residues: CASSQVGVDTEAFF. CDR3 nucleotide sequence: TGTGCCAGCAGCCAAGTAGGGGTGGACACTGAAGCTTTCTTT.

This clonotype was observed many times. This sequence joins TRBV7-6 and TRBJ2-1, with D perhaps TRBD1 or TRBD2 (5 bases each). Trimming took 5 bases from V and 6 from J, leaving 11 bases between them. The germline V gene encodes CDR1 SGHVS and CDR2 FNYEAQ. The CDR3 covers 13 residues. The CDR3 reads CASSRGAGNEQFF. The CDR3 nucleotides read TGTGCCAGCAGCCGAGGGGCAGGCAATGAGCAGTTCTTC.